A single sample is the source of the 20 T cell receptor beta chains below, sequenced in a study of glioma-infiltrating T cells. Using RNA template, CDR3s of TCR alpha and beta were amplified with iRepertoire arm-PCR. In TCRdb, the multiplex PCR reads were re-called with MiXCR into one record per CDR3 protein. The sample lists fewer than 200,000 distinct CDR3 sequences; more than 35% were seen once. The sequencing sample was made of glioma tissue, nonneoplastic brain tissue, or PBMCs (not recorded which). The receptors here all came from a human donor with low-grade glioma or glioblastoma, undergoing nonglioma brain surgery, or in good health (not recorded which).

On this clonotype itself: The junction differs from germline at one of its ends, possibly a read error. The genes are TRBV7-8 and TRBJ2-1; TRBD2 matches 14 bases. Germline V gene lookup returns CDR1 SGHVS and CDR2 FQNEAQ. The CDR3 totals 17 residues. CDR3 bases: TGTGCCAGCAGCTTCGGACTAGCGGGAGGTCGACGGAATGGGCAGTTCTTC. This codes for CASSFGLAGGRRNGQFF.

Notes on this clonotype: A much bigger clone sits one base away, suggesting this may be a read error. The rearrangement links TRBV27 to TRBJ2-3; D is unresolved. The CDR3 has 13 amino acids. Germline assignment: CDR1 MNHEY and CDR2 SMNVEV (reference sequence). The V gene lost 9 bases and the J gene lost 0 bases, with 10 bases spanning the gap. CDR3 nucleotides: TGTGCCAGAAGGCATACTAGCACAGATACGCAGTATTTT. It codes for CARRHTSTDTQYF.

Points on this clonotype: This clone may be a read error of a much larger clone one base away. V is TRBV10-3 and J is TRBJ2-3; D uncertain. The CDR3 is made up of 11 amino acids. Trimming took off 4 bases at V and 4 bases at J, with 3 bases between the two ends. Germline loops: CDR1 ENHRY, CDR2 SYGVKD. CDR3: CAISGSDTQYF. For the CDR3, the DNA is TGTGCCATCAGTGGGTCAGATACGCAGTATTTT.

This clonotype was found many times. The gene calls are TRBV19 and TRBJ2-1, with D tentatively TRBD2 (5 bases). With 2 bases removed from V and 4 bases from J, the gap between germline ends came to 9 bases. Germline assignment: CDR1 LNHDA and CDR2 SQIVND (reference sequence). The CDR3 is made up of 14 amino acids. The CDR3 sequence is CASSISGFYNEQFF. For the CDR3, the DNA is TGTGCCAGTAGTATAAGCGGATTTTACAATGAGCAGTTCTTC.

This CDR3 reads CASSFLAGVYAEQFF. Here the CDR3 DNA reads TGTGCCAGCAGCTTTCTAGCGGGAGTTTATGCTGAGCAGTTCTTC. V gene TRBV7-2 combines with J gene TRBJ2-1, with 10 bases aligning to TRBD2. V trimming: 3 bases; J trimming: 9 bases; junction bases outside the gene matches: 8. This CDR3 spans 15 amino acids. Looked up from germline, CDR1 is SGHTA and CDR2 is FQGNSA.

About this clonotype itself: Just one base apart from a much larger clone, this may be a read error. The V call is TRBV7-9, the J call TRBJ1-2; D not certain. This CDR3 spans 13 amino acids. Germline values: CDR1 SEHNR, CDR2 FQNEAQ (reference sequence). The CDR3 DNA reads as TGTGCCACCAGCTTCCCACCTAGCCCAGGCTACACCTTC. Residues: CATSFPPSPGYTF.

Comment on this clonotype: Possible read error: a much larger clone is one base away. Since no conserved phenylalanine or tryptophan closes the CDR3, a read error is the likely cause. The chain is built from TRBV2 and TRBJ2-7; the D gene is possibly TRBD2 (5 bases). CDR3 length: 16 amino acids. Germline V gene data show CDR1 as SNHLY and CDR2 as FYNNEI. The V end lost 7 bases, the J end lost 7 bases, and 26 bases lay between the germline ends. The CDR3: CASIPGGQATRREQYL. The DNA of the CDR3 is TGTGCCAGCATTCCCGGAGGCCAGGCCACCCGGAGAGAGCAGTACCTC.

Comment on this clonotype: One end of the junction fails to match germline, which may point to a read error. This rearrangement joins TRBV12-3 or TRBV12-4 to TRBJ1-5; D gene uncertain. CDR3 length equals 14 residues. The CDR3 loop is CASSKTVRNQHQHF. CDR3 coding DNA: TGTGCCAGCAGCAAGACGGTTAGAAATCAGCACCAGCATTTT.

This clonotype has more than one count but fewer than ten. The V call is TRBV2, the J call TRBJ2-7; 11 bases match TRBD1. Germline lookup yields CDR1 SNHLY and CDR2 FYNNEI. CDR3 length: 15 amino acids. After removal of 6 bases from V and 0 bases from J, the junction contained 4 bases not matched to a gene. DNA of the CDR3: TGTGCCAGCAGAGGGACAGGGGGAAACTCCTACGAGCAGTACTTC. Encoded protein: CASRGTGGNSYEQYF.

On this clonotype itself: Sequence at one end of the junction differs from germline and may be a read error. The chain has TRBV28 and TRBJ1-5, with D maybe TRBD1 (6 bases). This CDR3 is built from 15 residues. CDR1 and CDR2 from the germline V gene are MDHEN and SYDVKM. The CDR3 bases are TGTGCCAGCAGTTTAAATCAGGGGAGCGATAAGCCCAAGCATTTT. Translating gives CASSLNQGSDKPKHF.

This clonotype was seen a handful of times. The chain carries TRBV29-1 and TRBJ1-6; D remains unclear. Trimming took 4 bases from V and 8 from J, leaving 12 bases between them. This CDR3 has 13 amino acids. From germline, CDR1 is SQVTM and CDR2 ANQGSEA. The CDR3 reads CSVAPERDSPLHF. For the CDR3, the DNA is TGCAGCGTTGCTCCGGAGCGAGATTCACCCCTCCACTTT.

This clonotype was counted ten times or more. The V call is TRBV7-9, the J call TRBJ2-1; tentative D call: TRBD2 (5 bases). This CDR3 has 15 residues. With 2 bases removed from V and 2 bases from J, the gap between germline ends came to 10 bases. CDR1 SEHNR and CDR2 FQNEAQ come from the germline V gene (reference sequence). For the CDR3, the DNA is TGTGCCAGCAGCTTAATAGGACTGACCTACAATGAGCAGTTCTTC. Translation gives CASSLIGLTYNEQFF.

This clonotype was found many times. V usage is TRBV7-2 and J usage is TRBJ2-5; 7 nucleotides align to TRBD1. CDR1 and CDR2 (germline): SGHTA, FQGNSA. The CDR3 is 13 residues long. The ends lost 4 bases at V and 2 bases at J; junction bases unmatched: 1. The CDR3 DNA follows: TGTGCCAGCAGCTGGGACAGTCAAGAGACCCAGTACTTC. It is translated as CASSWDSQETQYF.

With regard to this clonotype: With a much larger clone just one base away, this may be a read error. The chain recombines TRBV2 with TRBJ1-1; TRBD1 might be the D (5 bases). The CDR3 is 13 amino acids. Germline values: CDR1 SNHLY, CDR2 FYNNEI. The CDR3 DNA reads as TGTGCCAGCAGTGAAGCGCTCGTGGGGGAAGATTTCTTT. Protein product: CASSEALVGEDFF.

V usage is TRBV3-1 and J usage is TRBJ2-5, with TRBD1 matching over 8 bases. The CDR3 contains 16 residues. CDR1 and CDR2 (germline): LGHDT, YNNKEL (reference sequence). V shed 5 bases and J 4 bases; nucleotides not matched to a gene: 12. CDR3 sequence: CASSKVSRQGIETQYF. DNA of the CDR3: TGTGCCAGCAGCAAAGTTAGCCGACAGGGGATAGAGACCCAGTACTTC.

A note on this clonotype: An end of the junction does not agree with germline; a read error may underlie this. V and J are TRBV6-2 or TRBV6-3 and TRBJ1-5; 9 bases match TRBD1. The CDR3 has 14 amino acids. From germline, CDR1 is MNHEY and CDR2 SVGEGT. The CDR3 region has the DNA TGTGCCAGCGGGCTGACAGGGGGACATAAGCCCCAGAATTTT. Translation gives CASGLTGGHKPQNF.

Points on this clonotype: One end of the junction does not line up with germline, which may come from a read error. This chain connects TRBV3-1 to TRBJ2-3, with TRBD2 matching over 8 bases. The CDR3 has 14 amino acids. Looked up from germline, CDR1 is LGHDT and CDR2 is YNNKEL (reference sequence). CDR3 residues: CASIQELAADTQYF. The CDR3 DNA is TGTGCCAGCATCCAAGAACTAGCGGCAGATACGCAGTATTTT.

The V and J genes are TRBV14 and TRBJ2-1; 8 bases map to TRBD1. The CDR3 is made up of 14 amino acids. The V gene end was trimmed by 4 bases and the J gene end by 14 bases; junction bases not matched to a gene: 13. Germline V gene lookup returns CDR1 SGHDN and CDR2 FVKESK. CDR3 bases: TGTGCCAGCAGCCCAAAACTTCAGGGGGCCACAAAGTTCTTC. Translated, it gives CASSPKLQGATKFF.

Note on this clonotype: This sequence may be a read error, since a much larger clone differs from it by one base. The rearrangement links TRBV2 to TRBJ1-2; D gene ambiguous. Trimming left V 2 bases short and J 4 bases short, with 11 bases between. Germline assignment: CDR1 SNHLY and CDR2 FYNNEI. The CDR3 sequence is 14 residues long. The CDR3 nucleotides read TGTGCCAGCAGTGAATATGGCCGGGTCTATGGCTACACCTTC. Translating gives CASSEYGRVYGYTF.

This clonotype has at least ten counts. CDR3 amino acids: CASELRLEQFF. DNA for the CDR3: TGTGCCAGCGAATTGCGGCTGGAGCAGTTCTTC. V is TRBV2 and J is TRBJ2-1; D unresolved. The V end was cut by 8 bases, the J end by 10 bases, with 12 bases between. The germline V gene has CDR1 SNHLY and CDR2 FYNNEI. CDR3 length equals 11 residues.